Detailed here is one T cell receptor (beta chain). This sample is drawn from a study of blood T cell repertoires in COVID-19. Study-level background: The United States, Italy and Spain supplied acute and convalescent COVID-19 samples. PBMCs, B-cell-depleted T cells, or T cells were the source of the cDNA or gDNA that made up the material.

This table comes from immunoSEQ multiplex PCR, and its TCRdb copy is limited to in-frame clones, with some not included. The data contain about 340,000 clones, 85% to 90% of them singletons. Germline assignment: CDR1 SGHDT and CDR2 YYEEEE. This CDR3 comprises 16 residues. The germline V and J ends were trimmed by 4 bases and 5 bases, with 16 bases remaining between them. The source of this sequence is a woman between 45 and 60 years old with COVID-19, enrolled during active disease. The chain has TRBV5-6 and TRBJ1-6; D may be TRBD1 (5 bases). Input material: peripheral blood. The CDR3: CASSPDSGVDNSPLHF. DNA for the CDR3: TGTGCCAGCAGCCCCGACAGTGGGGTGGATAATTCACCCCTCCACTTT.